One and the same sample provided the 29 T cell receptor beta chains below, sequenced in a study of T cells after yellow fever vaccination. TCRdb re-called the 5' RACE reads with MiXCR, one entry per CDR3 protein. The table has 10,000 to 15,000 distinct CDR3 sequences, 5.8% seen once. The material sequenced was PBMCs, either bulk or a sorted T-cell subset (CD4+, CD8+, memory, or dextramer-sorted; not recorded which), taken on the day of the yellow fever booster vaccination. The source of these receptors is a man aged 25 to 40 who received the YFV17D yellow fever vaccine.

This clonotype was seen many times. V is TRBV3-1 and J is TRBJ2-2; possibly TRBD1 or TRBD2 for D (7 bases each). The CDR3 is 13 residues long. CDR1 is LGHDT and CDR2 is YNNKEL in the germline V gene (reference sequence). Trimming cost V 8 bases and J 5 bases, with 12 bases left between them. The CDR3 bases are TGTGCCAGCTCCAGGGGGGGGACCGGGGAGCTGTTTTTT. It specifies CASSRGGTGELFF.

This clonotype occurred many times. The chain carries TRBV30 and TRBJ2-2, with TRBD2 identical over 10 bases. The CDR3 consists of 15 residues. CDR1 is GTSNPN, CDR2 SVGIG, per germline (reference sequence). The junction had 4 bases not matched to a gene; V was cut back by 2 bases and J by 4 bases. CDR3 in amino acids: CAWSPSGSITGELFF. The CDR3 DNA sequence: TGTGCCTGGAGTCCTAGCGGGAGTATCACCGGGGAGCTGTTTTTT.

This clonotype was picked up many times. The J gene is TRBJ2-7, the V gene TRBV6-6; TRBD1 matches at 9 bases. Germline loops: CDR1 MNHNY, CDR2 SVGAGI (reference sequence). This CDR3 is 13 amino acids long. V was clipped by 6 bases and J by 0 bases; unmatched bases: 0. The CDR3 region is CASRTGGSYEQYF. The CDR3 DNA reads TGTGCCAGCAGGACAGGGGGCTCCTACGAGCAGTACTTC.

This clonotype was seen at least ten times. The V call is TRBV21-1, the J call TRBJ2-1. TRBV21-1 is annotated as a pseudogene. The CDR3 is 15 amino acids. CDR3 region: CASSKGLRFCNEQFF. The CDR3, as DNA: TGTGCCAGCAGCAAAGGACTTAGGTTCTGTAATGAGCAGTTCTTC.

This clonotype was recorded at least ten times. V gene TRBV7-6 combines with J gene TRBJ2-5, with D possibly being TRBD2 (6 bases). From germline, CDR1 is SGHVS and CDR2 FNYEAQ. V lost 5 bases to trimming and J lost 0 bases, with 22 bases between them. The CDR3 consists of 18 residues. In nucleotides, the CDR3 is TGTGCCAGCAGCCGTGGAGGGTTTCGAGTGGGCAACCAAGAGACCCAGTACTTC. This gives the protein CASSRGGFRVGNQETQYF.

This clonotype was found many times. The CDR3, as DNA: TGTGCCAGCAATCCGACAGGGAGCTCCTACGAGCAGTACTTC. Its translation: CASNPTGSSYEQYF. The gene calls are TRBV21-1 and TRBJ2-7; the D call TRBD1 from the table was never checked on the DNA. TRBV21-1 is a documented pseudogene. The CDR3 spans 14 residues.

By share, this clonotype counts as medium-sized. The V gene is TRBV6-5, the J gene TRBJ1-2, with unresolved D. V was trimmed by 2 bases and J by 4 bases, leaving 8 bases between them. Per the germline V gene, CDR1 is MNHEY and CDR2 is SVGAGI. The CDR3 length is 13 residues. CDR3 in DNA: TGTGCCAGCAGTTACGGAGATATCTATGGCTACACCTTC. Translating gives CASSYGDIYGYTF.

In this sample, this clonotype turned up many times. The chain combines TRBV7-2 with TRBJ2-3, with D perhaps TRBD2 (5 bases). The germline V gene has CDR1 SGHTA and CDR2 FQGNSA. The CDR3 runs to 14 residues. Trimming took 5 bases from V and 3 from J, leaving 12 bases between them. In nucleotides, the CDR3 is TGTGCCAGCAGCCCCGAAGGGAGAACAGATACGCAGTATTTT. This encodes CASSPEGRTDTQYF.

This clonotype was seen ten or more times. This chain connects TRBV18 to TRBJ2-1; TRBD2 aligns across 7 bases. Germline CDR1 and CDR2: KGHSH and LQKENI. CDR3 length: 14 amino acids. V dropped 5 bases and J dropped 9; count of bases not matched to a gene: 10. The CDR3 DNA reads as TGTGCCAGCTCAAGGGAGGGCCATTCCGGTGAGCAGTTCTTC. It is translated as CASSREGHSGEQFF. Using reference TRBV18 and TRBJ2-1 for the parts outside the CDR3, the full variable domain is NAGVMQNPRHLVRRRGQEARLRCSPMKGHSHVYWYRQLPEEGLKFMVYLQKENIIDESGMPKERFSAEFPKEGPSILRIQQVVRGDSAAYFCASSREGHSGEQFFGPGTRLTVL.

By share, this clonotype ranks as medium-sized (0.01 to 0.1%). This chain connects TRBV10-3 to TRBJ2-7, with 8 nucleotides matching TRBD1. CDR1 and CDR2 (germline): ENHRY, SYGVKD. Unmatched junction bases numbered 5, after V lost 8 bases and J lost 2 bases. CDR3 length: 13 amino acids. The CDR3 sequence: CAIGGTGPYEQYF. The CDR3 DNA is TGTGCCATCGGCGGGACAGGCCCCTACGAGCAGTACTTC.

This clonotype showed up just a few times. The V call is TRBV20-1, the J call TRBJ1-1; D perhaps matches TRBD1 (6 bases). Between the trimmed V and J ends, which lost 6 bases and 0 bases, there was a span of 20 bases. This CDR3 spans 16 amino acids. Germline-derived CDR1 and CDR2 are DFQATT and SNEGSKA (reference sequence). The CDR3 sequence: CSARELGRGLNTEAFF. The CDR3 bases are TGCAGTGCCAGGGAGCTAGGCAGGGGCTTGAACACTGAAGCTTTCTTT.

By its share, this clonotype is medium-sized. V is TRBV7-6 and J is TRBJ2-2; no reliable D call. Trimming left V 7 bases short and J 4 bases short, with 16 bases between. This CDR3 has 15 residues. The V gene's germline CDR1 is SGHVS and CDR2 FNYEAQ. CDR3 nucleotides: TGTGCCAGCACCCTCCGACTGGCGAGCACCGGGGAGCTGTTTTTT. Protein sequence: CASTLRLASTGELFF.

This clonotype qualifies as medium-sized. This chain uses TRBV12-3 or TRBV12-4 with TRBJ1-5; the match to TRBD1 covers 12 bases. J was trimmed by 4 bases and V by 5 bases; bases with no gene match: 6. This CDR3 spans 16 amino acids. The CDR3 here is CASSPAGQGANQPQHF. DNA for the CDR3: TGTGCCAGCAGTCCCGCGGGACAGGGGGCAAATCAGCCCCAGCATTTT.

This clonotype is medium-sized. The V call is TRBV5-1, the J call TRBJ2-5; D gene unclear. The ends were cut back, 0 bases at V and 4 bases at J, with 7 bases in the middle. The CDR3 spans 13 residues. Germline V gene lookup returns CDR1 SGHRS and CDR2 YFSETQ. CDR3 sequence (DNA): TGCGCCAGCAGCTTGGTCTTAGGAGAGACCCAGTACTTC. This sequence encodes CASSLVLGETQYF.

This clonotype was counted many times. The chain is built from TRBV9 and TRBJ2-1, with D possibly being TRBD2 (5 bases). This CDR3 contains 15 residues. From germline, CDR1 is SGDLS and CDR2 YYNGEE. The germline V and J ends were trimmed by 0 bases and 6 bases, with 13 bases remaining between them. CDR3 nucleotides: TGTGCCAGCAGCGTAGAACTAGGCTTAACCAATGAGCAGTTCTTC. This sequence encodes CASSVELGLTNEQFF.

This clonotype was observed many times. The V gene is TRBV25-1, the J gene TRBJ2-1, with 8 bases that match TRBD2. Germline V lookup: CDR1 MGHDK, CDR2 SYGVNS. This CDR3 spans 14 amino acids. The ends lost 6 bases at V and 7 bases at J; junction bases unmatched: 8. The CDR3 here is CASRYSGSYNEQFF. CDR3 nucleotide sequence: TGTGCCAGCAGATACAGCGGGAGTTATAATGAGCAGTTCTTC.

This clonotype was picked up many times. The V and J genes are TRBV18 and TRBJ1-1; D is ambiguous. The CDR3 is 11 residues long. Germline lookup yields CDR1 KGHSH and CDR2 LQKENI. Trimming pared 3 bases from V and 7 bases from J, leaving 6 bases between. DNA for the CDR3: TGTGCCAGCTCACCCCAGCATGAAGCTTTCTTT. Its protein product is CASSPQHEAFF.

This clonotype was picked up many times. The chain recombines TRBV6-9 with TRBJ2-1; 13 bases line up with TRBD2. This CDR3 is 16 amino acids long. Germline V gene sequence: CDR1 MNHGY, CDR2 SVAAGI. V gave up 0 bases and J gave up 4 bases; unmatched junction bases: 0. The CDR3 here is CASSYSTSGRYNEQFF. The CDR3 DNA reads TGTGCCAGCAGTTATTCGACTAGCGGGAGGTACAATGAGCAGTTCTTC.

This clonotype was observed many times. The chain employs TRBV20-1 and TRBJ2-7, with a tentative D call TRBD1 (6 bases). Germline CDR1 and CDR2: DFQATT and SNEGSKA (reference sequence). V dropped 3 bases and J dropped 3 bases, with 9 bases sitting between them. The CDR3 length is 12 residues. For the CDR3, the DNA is TGCAGTGCTAGTGGGACACACTACGAGCAGTACTTC. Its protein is CSASGTHYEQYF.

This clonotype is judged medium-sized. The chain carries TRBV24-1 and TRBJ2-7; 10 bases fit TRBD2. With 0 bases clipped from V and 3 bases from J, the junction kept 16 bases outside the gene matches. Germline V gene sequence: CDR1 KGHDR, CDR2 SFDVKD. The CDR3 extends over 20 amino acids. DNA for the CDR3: TGTGCCACCAGTGATTTGCCTCCCTTCCTAACTAGCGGGATTTTCTACGAGCAGTACTTC. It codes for CATSDLPPFLTSGIFYEQYF.

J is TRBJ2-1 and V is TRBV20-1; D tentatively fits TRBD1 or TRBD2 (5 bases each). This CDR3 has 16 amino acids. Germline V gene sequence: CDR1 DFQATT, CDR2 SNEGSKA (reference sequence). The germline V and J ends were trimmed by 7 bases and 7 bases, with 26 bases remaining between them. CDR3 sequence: CSVRGQAAGLWNEQFF. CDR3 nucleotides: TGCAGTGTCCGGGGCCAAGCGGCGGGCCTCTGGAATGAGCAGTTCTTC.

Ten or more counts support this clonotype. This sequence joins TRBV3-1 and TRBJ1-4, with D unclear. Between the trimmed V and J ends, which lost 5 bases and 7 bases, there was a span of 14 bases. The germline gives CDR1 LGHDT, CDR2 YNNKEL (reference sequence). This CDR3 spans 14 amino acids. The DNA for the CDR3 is TGTGCCAGCAGCGCCGCGCAGTCGGTTGAAAAACTGTTTTTT. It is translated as CASSAAQSVEKLFF.

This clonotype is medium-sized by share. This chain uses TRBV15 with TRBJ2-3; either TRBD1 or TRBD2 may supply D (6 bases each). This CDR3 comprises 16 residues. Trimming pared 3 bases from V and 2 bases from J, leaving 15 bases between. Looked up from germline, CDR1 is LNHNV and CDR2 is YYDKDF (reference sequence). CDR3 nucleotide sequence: TGTGCCACCAGCAGCCTGAGGGGGGCGATCACAGATACGCAGTATTTT. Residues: CATSSLRGAITDTQYF. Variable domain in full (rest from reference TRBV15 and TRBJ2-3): DAMVIQNPRYQVTQFGKPVTLSCSQTLNHNVMYWYQQKSSQAPKLLFHYYDKDFNNEADTPDNFQSRRPNTSFCFLDIRSPGLGDTAMYLCATSSLRGAITDTQYFGPGTRLTVL.

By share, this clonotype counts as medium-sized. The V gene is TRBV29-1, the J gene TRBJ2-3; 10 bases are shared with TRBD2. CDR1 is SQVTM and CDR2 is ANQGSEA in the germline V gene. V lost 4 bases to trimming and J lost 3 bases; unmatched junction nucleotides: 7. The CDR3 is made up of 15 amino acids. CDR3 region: CSVAHGTSETDTQYF. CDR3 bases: TGCAGCGTTGCCCACGGGACTAGCGAAACAGATACGCAGTATTTT.

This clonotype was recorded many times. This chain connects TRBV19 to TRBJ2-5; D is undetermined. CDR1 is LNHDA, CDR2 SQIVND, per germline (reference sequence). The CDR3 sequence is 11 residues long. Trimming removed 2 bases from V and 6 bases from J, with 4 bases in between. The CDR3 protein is CASSIQKTQYF. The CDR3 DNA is TGTGCCAGTAGTATACAGAAGACCCAGTACTTC.

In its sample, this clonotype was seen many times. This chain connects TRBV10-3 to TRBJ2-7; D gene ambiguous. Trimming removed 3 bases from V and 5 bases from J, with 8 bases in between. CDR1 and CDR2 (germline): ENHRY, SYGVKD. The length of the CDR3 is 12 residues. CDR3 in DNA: TGTGCCATCAGTGACAAGGTGGACGAGCAGTACTTC. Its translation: CAISDKVDEQYF.

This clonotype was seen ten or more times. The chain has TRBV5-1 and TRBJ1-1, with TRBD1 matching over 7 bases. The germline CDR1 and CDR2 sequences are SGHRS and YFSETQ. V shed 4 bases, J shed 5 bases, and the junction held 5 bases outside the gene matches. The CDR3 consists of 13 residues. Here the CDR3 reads CASSMNRGTEAFF. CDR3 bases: TGCGCCAGCAGCATGAACAGGGGTACTGAAGCTTTCTTT.

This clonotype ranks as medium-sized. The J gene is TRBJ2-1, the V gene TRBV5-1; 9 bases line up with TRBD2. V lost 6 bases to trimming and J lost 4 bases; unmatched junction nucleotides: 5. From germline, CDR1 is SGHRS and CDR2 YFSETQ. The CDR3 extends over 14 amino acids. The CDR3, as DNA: TGCGCCAGCACCGGGACTAGCAGTTACAATGAGCAGTTCTTC. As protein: CASTGTSSYNEQFF. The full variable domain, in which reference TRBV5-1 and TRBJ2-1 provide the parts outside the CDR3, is KAGVTQTPRYLIKTRGQQVTLSCSPISGHRSVSWYQQTPGQGLQFLFEYFSETQRNKGNFPGRFSGRQFSNSRSEMNVSTLELGDSALYLCASTGTSSYNEQFFGPGTRLTVL.

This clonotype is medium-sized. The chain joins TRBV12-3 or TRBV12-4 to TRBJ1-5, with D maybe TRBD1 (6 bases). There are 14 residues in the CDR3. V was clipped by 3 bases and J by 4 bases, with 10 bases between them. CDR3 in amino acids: CASSLLQGNQPQHF. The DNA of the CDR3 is TGTGCCAGCAGTTTGTTACAGGGTAATCAGCCCCAGCATTTT.